The 10 T cell receptor beta chains below were found in one sample sequenced in a study of OX40 agonist ivuxolimab in advanced cancers. Receptor amplification or capture employed the immunoSEQ multiplex PCR assay. Here the immuneACCESS table is served through TCRdb, limited to in-frame sequences with V and J called. Missing clones are a known gap in these copies; in checked studies unresolved V genes cover under half, and the rest lacks a known reason. The sample includes tens of thousands of clones, with around four fifths observed a single time. The top ten clonotypes cover more than 10% of the sample. The sequencing here drew on CD4+ or CD8+ T cells sorted from blood, taken in a trial of the OX40 agonist ivuxolimab. These receptors all come from an adult with an advanced solid tumor such as melanoma, head and neck, liver or kidney cancer.

The chain has TRBV21-1 and TRBJ2-2. TRBV21-1 is noted as a pseudogene. CDR3 length: 17 amino acids. The CDR3 region is CASSKEGSRVGTGELFF. CDR3 nucleotide sequence: TGTGCCAGCAGCAAAGAGGGATCTAGAGTGGGCACCGGGGAGCTGTTTTTT.

The chain carries TRBV25-1 and TRBJ2-5, with TRBD2 matching 9 bases. The germline V gene has CDR1 MGHDK and CDR2 SYGVNS. This CDR3 has 16 amino acids. J lost 3 bases, V lost 5 bases, and 10 bases had no gene match. This CDR3 is CASSPPRGRAEETQYF. In DNA, the CDR3 is TGTGCCAGCAGTCCCCCTCGCGGGAGGGCCGAAGAGACCCAGTACTTC. Together with reference TRBV25-1 and TRBJ2-5, the CDR3 gives the full variable domain: EADIYQTPRYLVIGTGKKITLECSQTMGHDKMYWYQQDPGMELHLIHYSYGVNSTEKGDLSSESTVSRIRTEHFPLTLESARPSHTSQYLCASSPPRGRAEETQYFGPGTRLLVL.

The count of this clone is one. The rearrangement joins TRBV15 to TRBJ1-4, with a possible D match to TRBD1 (6 bases). Germline CDR1 LNHNV, CDR2 YYDKDF (reference sequence). The CDR3 consists of 14 residues. Trimming stripped 7 bases from V and 5 bases from J, with 14 bases between. The CDR3 DNA reads as TGTGCCACCAAAGTACCCAGGGGAAATGAAAAACTGTTTTTT. Its protein product is CATKVPRGNEKLFF.

The J gene is TRBJ1-1, the V gene TRBV6-1; D gene unclear. The CDR3 length is 12 residues. V lost 6 bases and J 4 bases, leaving 9 bases between the germline ends. Germline-derived CDR1 and CDR2 are MNHNS and SASEGT. The CDR3 reads CASRVSGTEAFF. CDR3 nucleotides: TGTGCCAGCAGGGTTAGCGGCACTGAAGCTTTCTTT.

The V call is TRBV7-8, the J call TRBJ1-4, with TRBD1 matching over 9 bases. The CDR3 loop spans 16 amino acids. Germline CDR1 reads SGHVS; CDR2 reads FQNEAQ. The ends lost 4 bases at V and 0 bases at J; junction bases unmatched: 3. In DNA form, the CDR3 reads TGTGCCAGCAGCTCGGGACAGGGATCAACTAATGAAAAACTGTTTTTT. Translating gives CASSSGQGSTNEKLFF.

The count of this clone is one. CDR3 sequence: CASSLASGGYEQFF. CDR3 in DNA: TGTGCCAGCAGCCTCGCTAGCGGGGGCTATGAGCAGTTCTTC. The chain employs TRBV7-8 and TRBJ2-1, with 10 bases that match TRBD2. V was pared by 5 bases and J by 8 bases, with 6 bases of the junction left unmatched. The CDR3 runs to 14 residues. Per the germline V gene, CDR1 is SGHVS and CDR2 is FQNEAQ.

The rearrangement joins TRBV19 to TRBJ2-7; 10 bases fit TRBD2. The trim removed 5 bases at V and 1 base at J, leaving 2 bases unmatched. Germline values: CDR1 LNHDA, CDR2 SQIVND (reference sequence). There are 14 residues in the CDR3. The CDR3, as DNA: TGTGCCAGTAGTGATAGCGGGGGGTCCTACGAGCAGTACTTC. The encoded protein is CASSDSGGSYEQYF.

The V and J genes are TRBV18 and TRBJ1-5; 8 nucleotides line up with TRBD1. The ends lost 5 bases at V and 11 bases at J; junction bases unmatched: 14. CDR1 KGHSH and CDR2 LQKENI come from the germline V gene. This CDR3 comprises 15 residues. CDR3 protein: CASSASTAGGESQHF. CDR3 DNA sequence: TGTGCCAGCTCAGCTTCGACGGCAGGGGGCGAATCCCAGCATTTT.

This clone appeared a single time. The chain couples TRBV11-2 to TRBJ2-5; D is perhaps TRBD1 or TRBD2 (5 bases each). Germline CDR1 SGHAT, CDR2 FQNNGV. The CDR3 has 13 residues. Trimming cost V 6 bases and J 5 bases, with 13 bases left between them. CDR3 bases: TGTGCCAGCAGTCTGGGGGTAACGGAGACCCAGTACTTC. It encodes CASSLGVTETQYF.

The chain has TRBV28 and TRBJ2-2; the match to TRBD2 covers 7 bases. V trimming: 4 bases; J trimming: 0 bases; junction bases outside the gene matches: 2. Germline V lookup: CDR1 MDHEN, CDR2 SYDVKM. The CDR3 contains 15 residues. CDR3 DNA: TGTGCCAGCAGTTACGGGGGGTCGAACACCGGGGAGCTGTTTTTT. It encodes CASSYGGSNTGELFF. The full variable domain, rest sourced from reference TRBV28 and TRBJ2-2, is DVKVTQSSRYLVKRTGEKVFLECVQDMDHENMFWYRQDPGLGLRLIYFSYDVKMKEKGDIPEGYSVSREKKERFSLILESASTNQTSMYLCASSYGGSNTGELFFGEGSRLTVL.